The TCR beta chain under discussion was sequenced for a study of CD8+CD57+ T cells in acquired aplastic anemia. Study information: Yields of DNA that came from sorted CD4+ and CD8+ cells averaged about 3.3 ug. Healthy donors averaged approximately 9.9 million reads for CD4+ cells.

Findings and caveats of the study: Approximately 28 CD8+ CDR3 sequences were shared between patients and controls. The study found no significant CD8+ Simpson's diversity difference between patients and controls.

This clonotype was seen a handful of times. The antigen remains undetermined. Profiles of TCR beta VDJ and CDR3 were generated from a genomic DNA template. TCRdb analysed the reads with MiXCR anew, one entry per CDR3 protein. The profile shows about 210,000 distinct CDR3 sequences, 61% of them singletons. The CDR3 consists of 15 residues. Between the trimmed V and J ends, which lost 5 bases and 4 bases, there was a span of 17 bases. Germline assignment: CDR1 SGHTA and CDR2 FQGTGA. This chain joins TRBV7-3 and TRBJ1-2; D perhaps matches TRBD1 (5 bases). Input material: sorted CD4+, CD8+, or CD8+CD57+ T cells (not recorded which) from PBMCs. This clonotype was obtained from a human donor in good health. CDR3 amino acids: CASSLEWGLFYGYTF. CDR3 nucleotide sequence: TGTGCCAGCAGCCTAGAGTGGGGCTTATTCTATGGCTACACCTTC.